The sequence of this T cell receptor (beta chain) was determined in a study of blood T cell repertoires in COVID-19. Overall study context: COVID-19 samples, acute and convalescent, were from the United States, Italy and Spain. T cells, B-cell-depleted T cells, or PBMCs provided the cDNA or gDNA that served as material.

Trimming took 3 bases from V and 7 from J; bases not matched to a gene: 6. The CDR3 length is 15 residues. Germline V gives CDR1 SGHTA, CDR2 FQGNSA. Produced via immunoSEQ multiplex PCR; TCRdb's table is partial and in-frame only. The table shows 250,000 to 300,000 clones, with 84% occurring only once. The TCR sequence derives from a man aged 60 to 75 with acute or convalescent COVID-19. The rearrangement uses TRBV7-2 and TRBJ2-4; TRBD2 matches 10 bases. The specimen sequenced was peripheral blood. Here the CDR3 DNA reads TGTGCCAGCAGCTTCTCCGGGACTAGCGACAACATTCAGTACTTC. Translated, it gives CASSFSGTSDNIQYF.